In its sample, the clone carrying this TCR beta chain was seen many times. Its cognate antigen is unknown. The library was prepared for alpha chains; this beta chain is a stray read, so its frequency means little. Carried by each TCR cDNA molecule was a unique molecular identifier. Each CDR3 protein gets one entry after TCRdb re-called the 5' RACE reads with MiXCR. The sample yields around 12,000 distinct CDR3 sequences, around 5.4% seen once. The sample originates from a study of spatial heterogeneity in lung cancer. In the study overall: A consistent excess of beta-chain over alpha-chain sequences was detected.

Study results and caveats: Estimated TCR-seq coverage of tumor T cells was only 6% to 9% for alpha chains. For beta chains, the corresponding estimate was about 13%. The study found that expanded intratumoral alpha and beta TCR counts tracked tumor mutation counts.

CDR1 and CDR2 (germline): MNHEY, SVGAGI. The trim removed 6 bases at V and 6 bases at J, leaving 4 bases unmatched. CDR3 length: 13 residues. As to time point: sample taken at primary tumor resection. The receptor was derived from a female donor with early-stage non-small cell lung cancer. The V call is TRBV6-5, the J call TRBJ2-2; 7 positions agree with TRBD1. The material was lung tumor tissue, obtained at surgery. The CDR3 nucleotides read TGTGCCAGCAGACCCGACAGGGCCGGGGAGCTGTTTTTT. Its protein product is CASRPDRAGELFF.